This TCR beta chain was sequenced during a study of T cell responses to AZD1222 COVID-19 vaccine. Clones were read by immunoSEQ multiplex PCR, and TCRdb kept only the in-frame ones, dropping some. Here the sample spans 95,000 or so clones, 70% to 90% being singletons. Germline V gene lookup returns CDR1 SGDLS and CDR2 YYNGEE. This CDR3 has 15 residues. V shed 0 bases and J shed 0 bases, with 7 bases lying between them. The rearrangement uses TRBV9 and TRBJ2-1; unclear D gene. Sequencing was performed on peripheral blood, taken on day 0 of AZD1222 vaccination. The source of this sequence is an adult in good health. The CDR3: CASSVGSLSYNEQFF. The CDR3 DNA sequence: TGTGCCAGCAGCGTAGGGAGCCTCTCCTACAATGAGCAGTTCTTC. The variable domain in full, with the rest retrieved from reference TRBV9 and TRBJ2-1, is DSGVTQTPKHLITATGQRVTLRCSPRSGDLSVYWYQQSLDQGLQFLIQYYNGEERAKGNILERFSAQQFPDLHSELNLSSLELGDSALYFCASSVGSLSYNEQFFGPGTRLTVL.